This T cell receptor beta chain was identified in a study of blood T cell repertoires in COVID-19. About the research overall: The United States, Italy and Spain supplied acute and convalescent COVID-19 samples. Sources were T cells, B-cell-depleted T cells, or PBMCs; the material itself was cDNA or gDNA.

In Seattle, patients joined the study during active infection and were tracked longitudinally. The germline V gene has CDR1 SGHTA and CDR2 FQGNSA. Trimming took 8 bases from V and 4 from J; bases not matched to a gene: 5. The CDR3 runs 13 residues. This clone was recorded only once. Other DNA sequences from this sample encode an identical CDR3 as well. Authors' analysis steps: Estimates of nucleated cell counts were drawn from the amplification of reference gene primers. TCRdb's table, derived via immunoSEQ multiplex PCR, lists solely in-frame clones and lacks some. That table furnishes V, J and clone size, whereas the DNA furnished D and trimming. The sample records some 190,000 clones, under 85% being singletons.

Sequenced material: peripheral blood. This TCR derives from a woman at least 80 years old with COVID-19, enrolled during active disease. This chain links TRBV7-2 with TRBJ2-1, with 7 bases matching TRBD2. The CDR3 loop is CASRSSGYNEQFF. The CDR3 DNA sequence: TGTGCCAGCCGGTCTAGCGGTTACAATGAGCAGTTCTTC.